A selection of T cell receptor beta chains follows, all from one sample in a study of OX40 agonist ivuxolimab in advanced cancers. This table comes from immunoSEQ multiplex PCR, and its TCRdb copy is limited to in-frame clones, with some not included. This sample yields 80,000 to 100,000 clones, of which around 85% are seen a single time; about 0.8% belongs to the top ten. The source material was CD4+ or CD8+ T cells sorted from blood, sampled in a trial of the OX40 agonist ivuxolimab. The receptors originated from an adult with an advanced solid tumor such as melanoma, head and neck, liver or kidney cancer. CDR3s include the opening cysteine and the closing phenylalanine or tryptophan. The D gene is left open where the match is weak. A row's size may be missing; if present it is once, few, many or a size class.

-	TRBV28	-	TRBJ2-7	12	CATLGDRSEQYF	TGTGCCACCCTAGGGGATCGCTCCGAGCAGTACTTC
-	TRBV18	TRBD1	TRBJ1-5	15	CASSQQGYGNQPQHF	TGTGCCAGCTCACAACAGGGGTACGGCAATCAGCCCCAGCATTTT
-	TRBV28	-	TRBJ2-4	13	CASRLPGSSIQYF	TGTGCCAGCCGCCTGCCAGGGTCGAGCATTCAGTACTTC
-	TRBV5-1	TRBD2	TRBJ2-3	14	CASTGGRSTDTQYF	TGCGCCAGCACGGGCGGGAGGAGCACAGATACGCAGTATTTT
-	TRBV5-1	TRBD2	TRBJ2-3	16	CASSAGTSGERDTQYF	TGCGCCAGCAGCGCCGGGACTAGCGGGGAGAGAGATACGCAGTATTTT
-	TRBV14	-	TRBJ2-2	14	CASSRGRGTGELFF	TGTGCCAGCAGCCGCGGTAGGGGAACCGGGGAGCTGTTTTTT
-	TRBV7-3	-	TRBJ2-3	15	CASSFYGATSDTQYF	TGTGCCAGCAGCTTTTACGGGGCGACCTCAGATACGCAGTATTTT
-	TRBV28	-	TRBJ1-1	15	CASSLPSQANTEAFF	TGTGCCAGCAGTTTGCCGTCACAGGCGAACACTGAAGCTTTCTTT
-	TRBV16	-	TRBJ1-1	13	CASSALISTEAFF	TGTGCCAGCAGCGCACTGATAAGTACTGAAGCTTTCTTT
-	TRBV19	-	TRBJ1-2	13	CASSIKAGDGYTF	TGTGCCAGTAGTATCAAGGCAGGGGATGGCTACACCTTC
-	TRBV28	-	TRBJ2-7	12	CASSLQRVEQYF	TGTGCCAGCAGTTTGCAGCGTGTCGAGCAGTACTTC
-	TRBV4-3	TRBD1	TRBJ1-3	17	CASSQGQGVSSGNTIYF	TGCGCCAGCAGCCAAGGACAGGGTGTCAGCTCTGGAAACACCATATATTTT
-	TRBV7-2	-	TRBJ1-5	16	CASTQSGGGRNQPQHF	TGTGCCAGCACCCAGTCCGGCGGGGGGCGAAATCAGCCCCAGCATTTT
-	TRBV5-1	-	TRBJ1-6	14	CASSGDGGYSPLHF	TGCGCCAGCAGCGGGGACGGGGGTTATTCACCCCTCCACTTT
few	TRBV9	TRBD1	TRBJ1-4	14	CASSQQGESEKLFF	TGTGCCAGCAGCCAACAGGGGGAGAGTGAAAAACTGTTTTTT
-	TRBV18	TRBD2	TRBJ2-1	15	CASSRGSGDGNEQFF	TGTGCCAGCTCACGAGGTAGCGGGGATGGCAATGAGCAGTTCTTC
-	TRBV19	TRBD2	TRBJ2-3	16	CASSITSGRVTDTQYF	TGTGCCAGTAGTATAACTAGCGGGAGAGTAACAGATACGCAGTATTTT
-	TRBV7-2	-	TRBJ2-1	15	CASSPDRQNYNEQFF	TGTGCCAGCAGCCCAGACAGACAGAATTACAATGAGCAGTTCTTC
once	TRBV7-9	TRBD1	TRBJ1-4	14	CASSLGQNNEKLFF	TGTGCCAGCAGCTTGGGACAGAATAATGAAAAACTGTTTTTT
-	TRBV10-3	-	TRBJ1-1	13	CAISESGGTEAFF	TGTGCCATCAGTGAGTCTGGGGGGACTGAAGCTTTCTTT
once	TRBV19	TRBD1	TRBJ1-1	14	CASGYRGRNTEAFF	TGTGCCAGTGGCTACAGGGGAAGAAACACTGAAGCTTTCTTT
-	TRBV20-1	-	TRBJ2-1	11	CSAEGTFKQFF	TGCAGTGCTGAAGGGACATTTAAGCAGTTCTTC
-	TRBV6-5	-	TRBJ1-1	16	CASSSLPGAGDTEAFF	TGTGCCAGCAGTTCCCTCCCAGGGGCGGGTGACACTGAAGCTTTCTTT